This T cell receptor (beta chain) came from a study of blood T cell repertoires in COVID-19. Study overall: Some COVID-19 samples were acute and others convalescent; all came from the United States, Italy and Spain. In each case, the material was cDNA or gDNA derived from T cells, B-cell-depleted T cells, or PBMCs.

Germline values: CDR1 LGHDT, CDR2 YNNKEL (reference sequence). V shed 1 base and J 6 bases; nucleotides not matched to a gene: 4. This CDR3 region has 15 residues. Authors' processing steps: Researchers report that nucleated cell counts were estimated from reference gene primer amplification. Generated by immunoSEQ multiplex PCR, the TCRdb table keeps only in-frame clones and is missing some. D and trimming come from the DNA, and the V and J calls and clone size come from that table. The sample has hundreds of thousands of clones, about 85% seen once. This TCR derives from a man aged 18 to 29 with active or convalescent COVID-19. The rearrangement joins TRBV3-1 (or the pseudogene TRBV3-2) to TRBJ2-1; TRBD1 agrees at 9 bases. The material sequenced was peripheral blood. DNA for the CDR3: TGTGCCAGCAGCCAAGGCCGACAGGGGGGCAATGAGCAGTTCTTC. It is translated as CASSQGRQGGNEQFF.